One T cell receptor beta chain is described in this entry. Antigen unknown. Trimming shortened V by 3 bases and J by 8 bases, and 20 bases separated the two germline ends. The CDR3 consists of 15 residues. These data originate in a study of shared clonotypes between healthy human individuals. For the study at large: CD4 naive and memory got three plates each, CD8 naive two, CD8 memory one. General study findings and limits: Investigators expected sequencing depth to affect clonotype sharing among donors.

This was a deep-level run. Data came from immunoSEQ multiplex PCR; TCRdb stores just in-frame clones and leaves some out. The sample has about 2.4 million clones; roughly 93% are singletons. This receptor was identified in a man between 18 and 29 years old in good health. Some clones in this sample may be carry-over from other donors' samples. The sample taken for sequencing was naive CD4+ T cells from PBMCs. Sample subset: CD45RA+ positively selected. The V gene is TRBV5-3, the J gene TRBJ1-2; D is unclear. TRBV5-3 is assigned to the ORF class and has an uncertain function. The CDR3 sequence: CARSSDYLKLSGYTF. CDR3 bases: TGTGCCAGAAGCTCGGACTACCTTAAACTTAGCGGCTACACCTTC.